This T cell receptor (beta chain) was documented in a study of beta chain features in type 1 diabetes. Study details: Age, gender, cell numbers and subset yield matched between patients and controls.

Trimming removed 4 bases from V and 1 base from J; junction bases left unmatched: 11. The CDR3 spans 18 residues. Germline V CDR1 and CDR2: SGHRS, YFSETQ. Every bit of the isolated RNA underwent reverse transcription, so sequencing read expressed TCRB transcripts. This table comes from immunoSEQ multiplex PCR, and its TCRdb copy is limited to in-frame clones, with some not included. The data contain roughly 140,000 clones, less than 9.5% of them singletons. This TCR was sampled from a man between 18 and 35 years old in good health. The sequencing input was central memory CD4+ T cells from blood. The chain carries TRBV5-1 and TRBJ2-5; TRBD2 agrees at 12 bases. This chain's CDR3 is CASSPLSPSGGVQETQYF. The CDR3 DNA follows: TGCGCCAGCAGCCCCCTGTCCCCTAGCGGGGGGGTCCAAGAGACCCAGTACTTC.